This TCR beta chain was identified during a study of vaccination effects on CD4 cells after COVID-19. Profiling relied on immunoSEQ multiplex PCR, and the TCRdb table lists in-frame clones only, not all of them. The table has 30,000 to 40,000 clones, 55% to 75% seen once; the top ten hold roughly 12%. As to this clone: The target antigen is unknown.

Prior to sequencing, the ViraFEST assay stimulated PBMC with viral peptide pools, which expanded the antigen-specific CD4+ T cells. After more than 9 days in culture, the CD4+ T cells were isolated. Two doses of BNT162b2 or mRNA-1273 vaccine were administered to participants. Vaccinees lacked prior SARS-CoV-2 infection and tested negative for nucleocapsid antibodies. CDR1 and CDR2 from the germline V gene are SNHLY and FYNNEI. V shed 6 bases and J shed 6 bases, with 13 bases lying between them. The CDR3 runs 13 residues. This sequence joins TRBV2 and TRBJ2-3, with unresolved D. The material sequenced was CD4+ T cells from PBMCs cultured with HCoV-229E spike peptides, taken after COVID-19 vaccination. The TCR was taken from a human donor who received a COVID-19 vaccine. The CDR3 DNA is TGTGCCAGCAGATATACTCCCGGGGATACGCAGTATTTT. Protein product: CASRYTPGDTQYF.